The 20 T cell receptor beta chains given below trace back to one sample, sequenced in a study of OX40 agonist ivuxolimab in advanced cancers. TCRdb's table, derived via immunoSEQ multiplex PCR, lists solely in-frame clones and lacks some. This table has approximately 70,000 clones, roughly 82% appearing once. The material sequenced was CD4+ or CD8+ T cells sorted from blood, taken in a trial of the OX40 agonist ivuxolimab. Receptor source: an adult with an advanced solid tumor such as melanoma, head and neck, liver or kidney cancer.

The chain is built from TRBV5-1 and TRBJ2-2, with TRBD1 matching over 10 bases. After removal of 2 bases from V and 4 bases from J, the junction contained 2 bases not matched to a gene. Germline CDR1 reads SGHRS; CDR2 reads YFSETQ. The length of the CDR3 is 15 residues. The CDR3 DNA reads as TGCGCCAGCAGCTTAAGGACAGGGGGCACCGGGGAGCTGTTTTTT. This translates into CASSLRTGGTGELFF.

The V call is TRBV5-1, the J call TRBJ2-7; 8 bases are shared with TRBD2. CDR3 size: 17 residues. V lost 4 bases, J lost 7 bases, and 19 bases stayed unmatched. The V gene's germline CDR1 is SGHRS and CDR2 YFSETQ. CDR3 in DNA: TGCGCCAGCAGCACACCGGGACTAGTAACTGCGGCGGGGGAGCAGTACGTC. It specifies CASSTPGLVTAAGEQYV.

The chain combines TRBV11-3 with TRBJ2-1; tentative D call: TRBD2 (5 bases). Trimming cost V 3 bases and J 5 bases, with 17 bases left between them. CDR1 SGHNT and CDR2 YENEEA come from the germline V gene. The length of the CDR3 is 16 residues. CDR3 sequence (DNA): TGTGCCAGCAGCTTCACAACCCGGGCGGGCCACAATGAGCAGTTCTTC. Protein: CASSFTTRAGHNEQFF.

The CDR3 nucleotides read TGTGCCAGCAGCCAAGATGGGACCGCAGAGACCCAGTACTTC. Translated, it gives CASSQDGTAETQYF. The V call is TRBV4-2, the J call TRBJ2-5; D assignment may be TRBD1 or TRBD2 (5 bases each). The CDR3 spans 14 residues. Trimming took 0 bases from V and 4 from J, leaving 9 bases between them. In germline, CDR1 is LGHNA, CDR2 YNFKEQ.

The chain combines TRBV2 with TRBJ2-5, with TRBD1 matching over 8 bases. This CDR3 region has 15 residues. Germline V gives CDR1 SNHLY, CDR2 FYNNEI. The V and J ends lost 8 bases and 1 base, in that order; junction bases with no gene match: 9. CDR3 residues: CASRRQGPSQETQYF. CDR3 DNA: TGTGCCAGCCGACGACAGGGGCCAAGCCAAGAGACCCAGTACTTC.

The rearrangement joins TRBV5-4 to TRBJ2-5; D possibly corresponds to TRBD2 (6 bases). Trimming stripped 0 bases from V and 2 bases from J, with 14 bases between. CDR3 length: 16 residues. Germline loops: CDR1 SGHNT, CDR2 YYREEE (reference sequence). CDR3 DNA sequence: TGTGCCAGCAGCTTGGGCCGTAATAGCGGACAAGAGACCCAGTACTTC. Amino acids: CASSLGRNSGQETQYF.

V and J are TRBV4-2 and TRBJ2-2; 10 bases map to TRBD2. The CDR3 has 18 amino acids. Germline assignment: CDR1 LGHNA and CDR2 YNFKEQ. Trimming removed 0 bases from V and 4 bases from J; junction bases left unmatched: 8. The CDR3 DNA sequence: TGTGCCAGCAGCCAAGATCCAGCGGGGGGGTCGCCCACCGGGGAGCTGTTTTTT. This gives the protein CASSQDPAGGSPTGELFF.

This clone was picked up a small number of times. This chain connects TRBV28 to TRBJ2-1, with D unclear. V was shortened by 2 bases and J by 10 bases, with 12 bases between the two germline ends. Germline V gene sequence: CDR1 MDHEN, CDR2 SYDVKM. This CDR3 comprises 13 residues. CDR3 DNA: TGTGCCAGCAGTTTACTCGCGCGAGCCGAGCAGTTCTTC. It codes for CASSLLARAEQFF.

The V call is TRBV6-6, the J call TRBJ2-5; perhaps TRBD2 as D (5 bases). The V end was cut by 2 bases, the J end by 5 bases, with 6 bases between. Germline values: CDR1 MNHNY, CDR2 SVGAGI (reference sequence). This CDR3 spans 12 amino acids. CDR3 DNA: TGTGCCAGCAGTTACAGGGAGGAGACCCAGTACTTC. As protein: CASSYREETQYF.

The rearrangement joins TRBV7-6 to TRBJ2-3; TRBD1 aligns across 9 bases. This CDR3 comprises 17 residues. Germline CDR1 reads SGHVS; CDR2 reads FNYEAQ. The V and J ends lost 1 base and 1 base, in that order; junction bases with no gene match: 6. CDR3 DNA: TGTGCCAGCAGCTTAGGTTGGGGACAGGGCGGCACAGATACGCAGTATTTT. Amino acid sequence: CASSLGWGQGGTDTQYF.

V and J are TRBV20-1 and TRBJ1-1; no clear D gene. Germline CDR1 and CDR2: DFQATT and SNEGSKA (reference sequence). The CDR3 covers 9 residues. Trimming cost V 0 bases and J 8 bases, with 1 base left between them. The CDR3 sequence is CSAREEAFF. In nucleotides, the CDR3 is TGCAGTGCTAGAGAGGAAGCTTTCTTT.

V gene TRBV2 combines with J gene TRBJ2-1, with TRBD2 matching 7 bases. V lost 4 bases, J lost 2 bases, and 5 bases stayed unmatched. The CDR3 is 15 residues long. In germline, CDR1 is SNHLY, CDR2 FYNNEI. Here the CDR3 reads CASSVGLSTYNEQFF. CDR3 DNA: TGTGCCAGCAGTGTGGGACTATCTACCTACAATGAGCAGTTCTTC.

This clone turned up a few times. The chain carries TRBV28 and TRBJ1-2, with D uncertain. The germline CDR1 and CDR2 sequences are MDHEN and SYDVKM. The CDR3 consists of 15 residues. The V gene lost 0 bases and the J gene lost 8 bases, with 16 bases spanning the gap. CDR3 residues: CASSLWQALTGGYTF. DNA for the CDR3: TGTGCCAGCAGTTTATGGCAGGCCCTAACTGGGGGCTACACCTTC.

This clone was seen more than once but under ten times. This chain connects TRBV4-1 to TRBJ1-1; D ambiguous. V was trimmed by 4 bases and J by 0 bases, leaving 9 bases between them. Germline values: CDR1 MGHRA, CDR2 YSYEKL. The CDR3 is 14 residues long. The CDR3 is CASSPDDLNTEAFF. The CDR3 coding sequence is TGCGCCAGCAGCCCTGACGACCTGAACACTGAAGCTTTCTTT.

Here the CDR3 DNA reads TGTGCCAGTAGTCCGATCAGGGGGCCCGATACGCAGTATTTT. Translated, it gives CASSPIRGPDTQYF. V usage is TRBV19 and J usage is TRBJ2-3, with 8 bases fitting TRBD1. The V gene end was trimmed by 5 bases and the J gene end by 6 bases; junction bases not matched to a gene: 7. Germline lookup yields CDR1 LNHDA and CDR2 SQIVND (reference sequence). This CDR3 has 14 residues. Drawing the rest from reference TRBV19 and TRBJ2-3, the complete variable domain is DGGITQSPKYLFRKEGQNVTLSCEQNLNHDAMYWYRQDPGQGLRLIYYSQIVNDFQKGDIAEGYSVSREKKESFPLTVTSAQKNPTAFYLCASSPIRGPDTQYFGPGTRLTVL.

The chain has TRBV14 and TRBJ2-1, with no clear D. Germline assignment: CDR1 SGHDN and CDR2 FVKESK. Trimming left V 4 bases short and J 0 bases short, with 4 bases between. This CDR3 is 13 amino acids long. The CDR3 here is CASSLSSYNEQFF. CDR3 bases: TGTGCCAGCAGCCTCAGCTCCTACAATGAGCAGTTCTTC.

The V call is TRBV28, the J call TRBJ2-5; the match to TRBD2 covers 15 bases. The CDR3 covers 14 residues. The germline V gene has CDR1 MDHEN and CDR2 SYDVKM. Trimming took 6 bases from V and 7 from J; bases not matched to a gene: 3. Here the CDR3 DNA reads TGTGCCAGCAGAGGACTAGCGGGAGGGGGGACCCAGTACTTC. This gives the protein CASRGLAGGGTQYF.

The V and J genes are TRBV5-8 and TRBJ1-5; 7 bases match TRBD1. The junction had 5 bases not matched to a gene; V was cut back by 5 bases and J by 0 bases. CDR1 is SGHTS and CDR2 is YDEGEE in the germline V gene. CDR3 length: 15 amino acids. The CDR3 protein is CASSKTGYSNQPQHF. As DNA, the CDR3 is TGTGCCAGCAGTAAGACAGGGTATAGCAATCAGCCCCAGCATTTT. Using reference TRBV5-8 and TRBJ1-5 for the parts outside the CDR3, the full variable domain is EAGVTQSPTHLIKTRGQQATLRCSPISGHTSVYWYQQALGLGLQFLLWYDEGEERNRGNFPPRFSGRQFPNYSSELNVNALELEDSALYLCASSKTGYSNQPQHFGDGTRLSIL.

V and J are TRBV5-6 and TRBJ1-2; no clear D. The CDR3 contains 15 residues. The V gene's germline CDR1 is SGHDT and CDR2 YYEEEE. Trimming pared 4 bases from V and 3 bases from J, leaving 16 bases between. For the CDR3, the DNA is TGTGCCAGCAGCCGCGCTCAGAGGAGCGACTATGGCTACACCTTC. It codes for CASSRAQRSDYGYTF.

To note about this clone: In the same sample, other DNA sequences code for this CDR3. The chain has TRBV7-6 and TRBJ2-1; D is uncertain. Trimming left V 1 base short and J 6 bases short, with 1 base between. Germline V CDR1 and CDR2: SGHVS, FNYEAQ. The CDR3 consists of 11 residues. The CDR3: CASSLGNEQFF. CDR3 DNA sequence: TGTGCCAGCAGCTTAGGCAATGAGCAGTTCTTC.